The 17 T cell receptor beta chains below all came from one sample that was sequenced in a study of T cells after yellow fever vaccination. TCRdb re-analysed the 5' RACE reads in MiXCR, keeping a single row per CDR3 protein. The sample includes about 240,000 distinct CDR3 sequences, roughly 4% of them seen just once. The sample in question was PBMCs, obtained 15 days after the yellow fever booster vaccination. These TCRs come from a man between 18 and 29 years old who received the YFV17D yellow fever vaccine.

This clonotype was recorded many times. This chain links TRBV6-5 with TRBJ2-3; 7 nucleotides agree with TRBD2. This CDR3 spans 16 amino acids. J gave up 2 bases and V 3 bases, and 8 bases lay outside the gene matches. Germline values: CDR1 MNHEY, CDR2 SVGAGI. The CDR3 spells CASSYSTGGLTDTQYF. The CDR3 DNA is TGTGCCAGCAGTTATTCTACGGGGGGACTCACAGATACGCAGTATTTT.

This clonotype showed up many times. This sequence joins TRBV5-1 and TRBJ1-3; D uncertain. The CDR3 covers 15 residues. Looked up from germline, CDR1 is SGHRS and CDR2 is YFSETQ. With 5 bases removed from V and 0 bases from J, the gap between germline ends came to 12 bases. The CDR3 loop reads CASRPWATSGNTIYF. DNA for the CDR3: TGCGCCAGCAGACCTTGGGCGACCTCTGGAAACACCATATATTTT.

Ten or more counts support this clonotype. V and J are TRBV28 and TRBJ2-7; 12 nucleotides line up with TRBD1. The length of the CDR3 is 16 residues. The germline CDR1 and CDR2 sequences are MDHEN and SYDVKM. After removal of 4 bases from V and 2 bases from J, the junction contained 6 bases not matched to a gene. CDR3 in DNA: TGTGCCAGCAGTTCACCGGGACAGGGGGCTCCCTACGAGCAGTACGTC. This codes for CASSSPGQGAPYEQYV.

This clonotype was detected many times. CDR3: CASSKYGGELFF. The DNA of the CDR3 is TGTGCCAGCAGCAAGTACGGCGGGGAGCTGTTTTTT. The rearrangement links TRBV11-3 to TRBJ2-2; D is unresolved. Germline V CDR1 and CDR2: SGHNT, YENEEA. Trimming left V 5 bases short and J 7 bases short, with 8 bases between. CDR3 size: 12 residues.

This clonotype was picked up many times. The rearrangement uses TRBV29-1 and TRBJ2-2; D not resolved. Germline CDR1 SQVTM, CDR2 ANQGSEA. The CDR3 runs to 13 residues. Between the trimmed V and J ends, which lost 8 bases and 0 bases, there was a span of 10 bases. CDR3 in amino acids: CSMNYANTGELFF. The DNA for the CDR3 is TGCAGCATGAACTACGCGAACACCGGGGAGCTGTTTTTT.

In this sample, this clonotype turned up many times. The CDR3 DNA is TGTGCCAGCAGCTTAGAAGGCAGCGACTACGAGCAGTACTTC. Amino acid sequence: CASSLEGSDYEQYF. J is TRBJ2-7 and V is TRBV7-8; no clear D gene. The germline gives CDR1 SGHVS, CDR2 FQNEAQ. The CDR3 is made up of 14 amino acids. Between the trimmed V and J ends, which lost 1 base and 3 bases, there was a span of 10 bases.

This clonotype was recorded at least ten times. V gene TRBV10-3 combines with J gene TRBJ2-7; 10 nucleotides align to TRBD1. The J segment lost 6 bases and the V segment lost 5 bases, leaving 10 bases of the junction unmatched. Germline V gene data show CDR1 as ENHRY and CDR2 as SYGVKD. The CDR3 runs 15 residues. CDR3 sequence reads: CAISQTGQGEGEQYF. The CDR3 DNA is TGTGCCATCAGTCAAACCGGACAGGGGGAGGGCGAGCAGTACTTC.

This clonotype showed up many times. The J gene is TRBJ2-4, the V gene TRBV6-2 or TRBV6-3, with 7 bases aligning to TRBD1. This CDR3 has 15 residues. The germline V gene has CDR1 MNHEY and CDR2 SVGEGT. Trimming took 2 bases from V and 2 from J; bases not matched to a gene: 3. The CDR3: CASSYLQGTKNIQYF. The CDR3 DNA follows: TGTGCCAGCAGTTACCTACAGGGGACCAAAAACATTCAGTACTTC.

In this sample, this clonotype turned up many times. This chain uses TRBV7-2 with TRBJ2-5, with 8 bases that match TRBD2. Trimming removed 1 base from V and 6 bases from J; junction bases left unmatched: 4. CDR1 and CDR2 (germline): SGHTA, FQGNSA. This CDR3 region has 14 residues. The CDR3 DNA sequence: TGTGCCAGCAGCTTAGGAGGACTAGCAAAGACCCAGTACTTC. Translating gives CASSLGGLAKTQYF. Together with reference TRBV7-2 and TRBJ2-5, the CDR3 gives the full variable domain: GAGVSQSPSNKVTEKGKDVELRCDPISGHTALYWYRQSLGQGLEFLIYFQGNSAPDKSGLPSDRFSAERTGGSVSTLTIQRTQQEDSAVYLCASSLGGLAKTQYFGPGTRLLVL.

This clonotype was detected many times. The rearrangement uses TRBV18 and TRBJ2-3, with a possible D match to TRBD1 (6 bases). Trimming stripped 1 base from V and 10 bases from J, with 18 bases between. Germline V lookup: CDR1 KGHSH, CDR2 LQKENI. The CDR3 runs 15 residues. The CDR3 sequence: CASSPRGPVAMAQYF. In DNA, the CDR3 is TGTGCCAGCTCACCACGGGGGCCAGTCGCTATGGCGCAGTATTTT. The variable domain in full, completed from reference TRBV18 and TRBJ2-3, reads NAGVMQNPRHLVRRRGQEARLRCSPMKGHSHVYWYRQLPEEGLKFMVYLQKENIIDESGMPKERFSAEFPKEGPSILRIQQVVRGDSAAYFCASSPRGPVAMAQYFGPGTRLTVL.

This sequence joins TRBV28 and TRBJ2-7; D uncertain. Trimming cost V 6 bases and J 1 base, with 13 bases left between them. Germline-derived CDR1 and CDR2 are MDHEN and SYDVKM. CDR3 size: 14 residues. In nucleotides, the CDR3 is TGTGCCAGCAGCCCCAACGACCTATCCTACGAGCAGTACGTC. Residues: CASSPNDLSYEQYV.

This clonotype was observed at least ten times. The chain combines TRBV18 with TRBJ2-2; D is ambiguous. Trimming took off 4 bases at V and 14 bases at J, with 14 bases between the two ends. This CDR3 is built from 12 residues. The germline V gene has CDR1 KGHSH and CDR2 LQKENI. For the CDR3, the DNA is TGTGCCAGCTCACTGGCCCTACAGCCTCTGTTTTTT. This encodes CASSLALQPLFF. Full variable domain (outside the CDR3, taken from reference TRBV18 and TRBJ2-2): NAGVMQNPRHLVRRRGQEARLRCSPMKGHSHVYWYRQLPEEGLKFMVYLQKENIIDESGMPKERFSAEFPKEGPSILRIQQVVRGDSAAYFCASSLALQPLFFGEGSRLTVL.

This clonotype showed up many times. The V and J genes are TRBV4-2 and TRBJ1-2; 7 bases agree with TRBD1. This CDR3 has 17 residues. CDR1 LGHNA and CDR2 YNFKEQ come from the germline V gene. V lost 3 bases to trimming and J lost 0 bases; unmatched junction nucleotides: 10. The CDR3 sequence is CASSHPTPGTANYGYTF. CDR3 in DNA: TGTGCCAGCAGCCATCCCACCCCAGGGACAGCTAACTATGGCTACACCTTC.

This clonotype has at least ten counts. The rearrangement links TRBV28 to TRBJ2-1; possibly TRBD1 for D (5 bases). The CDR3 spans 14 residues. Trimming took 2 bases from V and 2 from J, leaving 7 bases between them. Germline V lookup: CDR1 MDHEN, CDR2 SYDVKM. The CDR3 here is CASSLGATYNEQFF. DNA for the CDR3: TGTGCCAGCAGTTTAGGGGCAACCTACAATGAGCAGTTCTTC.

This clonotype was counted many times. This chain uses TRBV7-9 with TRBJ2-5; a possible D gene is TRBD1 (6 bases). Per germline, CDR1 SEHNR and CDR2 FQNEAQ (reference sequence). There are 14 residues in the CDR3. Between the trimmed V and J ends, which lost 7 bases and 5 bases, there was a span of 17 bases. The CDR3 DNA sequence: TGTGCCAGCACCCGAGGGGGAAATGGGGAGACCCAGTACTTC. Translation gives CASTRGGNGETQYF.

This clonotype occurred many times. CDR3 DNA sequence: TGCGCCAGCAGCTTGGAGCACAGGTCGGGCGAGCAGTACTTC. Translating it yields CASSLEHRSGEQYF. The chain is built from TRBV5-1 and TRBJ2-7, with D tentatively TRBD1 (5 bases). Germline V lookup: CDR1 SGHRS, CDR2 YFSETQ. CDR3 length equals 14 residues. Between the trimmed V and J ends, which lost 0 bases and 6 bases, there was a span of 13 bases.

This clonotype showed up many times. V gene TRBV3-1 combines with J gene TRBJ2-7, with D unresolved. The V and J ends lost 1 base and 7 bases respectively, with 14 bases between them. CDR1 is LGHDT, CDR2 YNNKEL, per germline (reference sequence). The CDR3 contains 14 residues. DNA for the CDR3: TGTGCCAGCAGCCAAGGGAGTGCCGGAAGGGAGCAGTACGTC. Translation gives CASSQGSAGREQYV.